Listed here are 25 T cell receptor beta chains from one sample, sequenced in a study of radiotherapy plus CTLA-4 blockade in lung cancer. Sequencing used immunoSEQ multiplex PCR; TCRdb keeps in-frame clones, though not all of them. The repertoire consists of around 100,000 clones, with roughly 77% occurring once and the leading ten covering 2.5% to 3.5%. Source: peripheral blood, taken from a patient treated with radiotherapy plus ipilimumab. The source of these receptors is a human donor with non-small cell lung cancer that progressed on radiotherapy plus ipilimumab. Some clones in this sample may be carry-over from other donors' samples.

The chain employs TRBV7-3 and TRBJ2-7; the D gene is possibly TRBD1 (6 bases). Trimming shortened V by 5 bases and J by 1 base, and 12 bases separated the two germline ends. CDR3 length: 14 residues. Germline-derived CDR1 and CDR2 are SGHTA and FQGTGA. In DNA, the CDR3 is TGTGCCAGCAGCGCCGGGACACCGTCCTACGAGCAGTACTTC. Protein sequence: CASSAGTPSYEQYF.

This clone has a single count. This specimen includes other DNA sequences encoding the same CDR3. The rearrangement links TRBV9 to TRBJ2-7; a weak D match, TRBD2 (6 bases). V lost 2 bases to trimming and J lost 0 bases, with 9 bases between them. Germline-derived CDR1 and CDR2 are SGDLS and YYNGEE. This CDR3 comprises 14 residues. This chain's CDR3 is CASSVLASSYEQYF. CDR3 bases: TGTGCCAGCAGCGTGCTAGCGAGCTCCTACGAGCAGTACTTC.

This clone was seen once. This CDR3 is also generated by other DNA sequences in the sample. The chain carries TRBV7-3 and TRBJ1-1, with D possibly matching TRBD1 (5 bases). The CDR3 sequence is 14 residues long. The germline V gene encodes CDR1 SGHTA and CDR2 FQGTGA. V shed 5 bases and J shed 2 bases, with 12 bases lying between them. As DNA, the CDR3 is TGTGCCAGCAGCCTAAACGGGGGTAACACTGAAGCTTTCTTT. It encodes CASSLNGGNTEAFF.

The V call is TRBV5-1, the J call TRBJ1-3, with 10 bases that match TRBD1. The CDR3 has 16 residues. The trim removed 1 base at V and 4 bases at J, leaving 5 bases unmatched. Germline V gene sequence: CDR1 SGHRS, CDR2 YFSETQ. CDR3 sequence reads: CASSLQPGQGGNTIYF. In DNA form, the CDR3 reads TGCGCCAGCAGCTTGCAACCGGGACAGGGGGGAAACACCATATATTTT.

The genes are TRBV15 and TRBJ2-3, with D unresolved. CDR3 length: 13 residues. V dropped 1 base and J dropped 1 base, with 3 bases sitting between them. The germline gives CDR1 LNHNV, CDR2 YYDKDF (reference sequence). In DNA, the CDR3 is TGTGCCACCAGCAGAGGACGCACAGATACGCAGTATTTT. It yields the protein CATSRGRTDTQYF. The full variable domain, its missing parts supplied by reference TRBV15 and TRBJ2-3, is DAMVIQNPRYQVTQFGKPVTLSCSQTLNHNVMYWYQQKSSQAPKLLFHYYDKDFNNEADTPDNFQSRRPNTSFCFLDIRSPGLGDTAMYLCATSRGRTDTQYFGPGTRLTVL.

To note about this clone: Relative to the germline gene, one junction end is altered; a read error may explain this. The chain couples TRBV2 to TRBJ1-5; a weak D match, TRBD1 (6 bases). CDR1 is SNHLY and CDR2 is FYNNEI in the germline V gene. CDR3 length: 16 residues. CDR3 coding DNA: TGTGCCAGCTATAGAGGGGGAATCCCTAGCTATCAGCCCCAGCATTTT. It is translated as CASYRGGIPSYQPQHF.

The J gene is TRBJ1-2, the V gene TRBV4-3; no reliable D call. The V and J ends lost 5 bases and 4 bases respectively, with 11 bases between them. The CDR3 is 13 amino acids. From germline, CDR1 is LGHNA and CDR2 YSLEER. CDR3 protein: CASSSAERYGYTF. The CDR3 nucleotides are TGCGCCAGCAGCTCCGCGGAACGCTATGGCTACACCTTC.

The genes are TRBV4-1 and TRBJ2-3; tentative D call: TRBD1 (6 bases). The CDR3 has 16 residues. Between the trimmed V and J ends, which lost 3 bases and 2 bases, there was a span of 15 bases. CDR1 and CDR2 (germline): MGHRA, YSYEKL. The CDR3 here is CASSQKPRGNTDTQYF. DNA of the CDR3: TGCGCCAGCAGCCAGAAACCCAGGGGTAACACAGATACGCAGTATTTT.

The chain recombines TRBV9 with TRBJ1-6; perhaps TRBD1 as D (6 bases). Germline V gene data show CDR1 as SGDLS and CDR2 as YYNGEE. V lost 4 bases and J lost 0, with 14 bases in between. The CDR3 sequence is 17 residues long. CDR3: CASSFNRGSSYNSPLHF. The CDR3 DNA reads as TGTGCCAGCAGCTTTAATAGGGGGTCCTCCTATAATTCACCCCTCCACTTT.

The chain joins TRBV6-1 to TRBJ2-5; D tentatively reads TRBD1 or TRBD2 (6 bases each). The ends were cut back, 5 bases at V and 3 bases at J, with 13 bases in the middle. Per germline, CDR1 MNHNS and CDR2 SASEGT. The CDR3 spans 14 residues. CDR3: CASSKWGAEETQYF. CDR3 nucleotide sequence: TGTGCCAGCAGTAAATGGGGGGCTGAAGAGACCCAGTACTTC.

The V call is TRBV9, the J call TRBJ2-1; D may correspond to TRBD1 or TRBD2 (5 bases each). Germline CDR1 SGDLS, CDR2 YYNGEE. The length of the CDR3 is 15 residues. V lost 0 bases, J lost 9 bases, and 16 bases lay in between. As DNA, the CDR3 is TGTGCCAGCAGCGTAGAGAATGGTGGGGGTACTGAGCAGTTCTTC. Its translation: CASSVENGGGTEQFF.

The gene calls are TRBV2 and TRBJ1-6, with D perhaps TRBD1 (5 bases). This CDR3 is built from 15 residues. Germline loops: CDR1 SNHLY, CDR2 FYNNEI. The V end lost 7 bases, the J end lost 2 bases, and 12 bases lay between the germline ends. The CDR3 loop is CASTDRSPYNSPLHF. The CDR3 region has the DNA TGTGCCAGCACCGACAGAAGCCCCTATAATTCACCCCTCCACTTT.

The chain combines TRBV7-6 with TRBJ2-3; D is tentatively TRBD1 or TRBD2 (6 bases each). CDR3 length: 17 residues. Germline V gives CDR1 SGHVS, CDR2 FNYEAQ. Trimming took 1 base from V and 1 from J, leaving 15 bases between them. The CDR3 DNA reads TGTGCCAGCAGCTTAGGACCTCCGGAGGGGGGCACAGATACGCAGTATTTT. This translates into CASSLGPPEGGTDTQYF.

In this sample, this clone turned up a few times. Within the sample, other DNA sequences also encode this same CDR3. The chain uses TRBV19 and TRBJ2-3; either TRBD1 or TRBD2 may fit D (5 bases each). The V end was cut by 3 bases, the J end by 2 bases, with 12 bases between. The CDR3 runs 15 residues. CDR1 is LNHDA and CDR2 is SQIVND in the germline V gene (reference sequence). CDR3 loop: CASSIGGRATDTQYF. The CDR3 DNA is TGTGCCAGTAGTATTGGGGGTAGAGCCACAGATACGCAGTATTTT.

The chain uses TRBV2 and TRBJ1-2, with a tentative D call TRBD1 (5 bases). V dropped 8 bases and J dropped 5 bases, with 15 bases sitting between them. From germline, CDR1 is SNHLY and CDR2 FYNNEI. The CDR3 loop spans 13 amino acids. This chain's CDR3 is CASERQTTYGYTF. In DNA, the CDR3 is TGTGCCAGCGAAAGACAGACCACGTATGGCTACACCTTC.

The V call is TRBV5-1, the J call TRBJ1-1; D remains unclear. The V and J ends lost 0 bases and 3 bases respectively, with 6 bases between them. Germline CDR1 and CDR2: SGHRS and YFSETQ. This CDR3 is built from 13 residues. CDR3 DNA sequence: TGCGCCAGCAGCTTGGCGCTGGACACTGAAGCTTTCTTT. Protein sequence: CASSLALDTEAFF.

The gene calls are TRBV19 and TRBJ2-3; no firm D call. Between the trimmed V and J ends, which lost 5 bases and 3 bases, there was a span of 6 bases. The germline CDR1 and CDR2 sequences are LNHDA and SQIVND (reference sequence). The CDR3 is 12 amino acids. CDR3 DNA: TGTGCCAGTAGTGATACTACAGATACGCAGTATTTT. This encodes CASSDTTDTQYF.

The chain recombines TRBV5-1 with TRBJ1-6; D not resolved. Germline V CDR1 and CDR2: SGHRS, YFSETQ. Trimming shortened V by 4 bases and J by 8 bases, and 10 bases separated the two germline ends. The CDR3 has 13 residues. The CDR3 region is CASSPGEDSPLHF. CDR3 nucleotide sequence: TGCGCCAGCAGCCCCGGCGAGGATTCACCCCTCCACTTT.

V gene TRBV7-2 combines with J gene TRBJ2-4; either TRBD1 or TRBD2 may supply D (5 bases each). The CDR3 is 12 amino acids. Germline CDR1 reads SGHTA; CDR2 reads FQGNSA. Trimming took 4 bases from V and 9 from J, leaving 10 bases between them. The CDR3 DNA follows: TGTGCCAGCAGCTCGGGACCGGGCATTCAGTACTTC. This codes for CASSSGPGIQYF. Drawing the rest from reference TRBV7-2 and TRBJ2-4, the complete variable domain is GAGVSQSPSNKVTEKGKDVELRCDPISGHTALYWYRQSLGQGLEFLIYFQGNSAPDKSGLPSDRFSAERTGGSVSTLTIQRTQQEDSAVYLCASSSGPGIQYFGAGTRLSVL.

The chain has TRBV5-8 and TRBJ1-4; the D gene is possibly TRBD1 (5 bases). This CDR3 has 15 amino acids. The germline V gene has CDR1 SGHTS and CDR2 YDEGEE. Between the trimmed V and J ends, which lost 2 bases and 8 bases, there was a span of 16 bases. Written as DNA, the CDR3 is TGTGCCAGCAGCTTTGGGAGGGGATTTCGGGAAAAACTGTTTTTT. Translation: CASSFGRGFREKLFF.

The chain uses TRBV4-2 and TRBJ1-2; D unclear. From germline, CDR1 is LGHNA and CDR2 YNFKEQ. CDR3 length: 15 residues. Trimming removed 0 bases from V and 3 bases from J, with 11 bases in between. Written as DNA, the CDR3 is TGTGCCAGCAGCCAAGATCAAACAGAGTACTATGGCTACACCTTC. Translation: CASSQDQTEYYGYTF.

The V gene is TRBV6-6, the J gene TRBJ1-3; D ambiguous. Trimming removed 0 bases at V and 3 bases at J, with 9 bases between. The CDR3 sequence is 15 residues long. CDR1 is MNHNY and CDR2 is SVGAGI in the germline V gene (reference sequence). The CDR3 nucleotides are TGTGCCAGCAGTTACTCGCGGGTATATGGAAACACCATATATTTT. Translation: CASSYSRVYGNTIYF.

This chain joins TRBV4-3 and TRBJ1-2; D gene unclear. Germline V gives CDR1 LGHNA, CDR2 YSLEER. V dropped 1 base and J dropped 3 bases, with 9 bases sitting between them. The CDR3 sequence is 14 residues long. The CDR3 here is CASSQVPPHYGYTF. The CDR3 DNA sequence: TGCGCCAGCAGCCAAGTACCACCCCACTATGGCTACACCTTC.

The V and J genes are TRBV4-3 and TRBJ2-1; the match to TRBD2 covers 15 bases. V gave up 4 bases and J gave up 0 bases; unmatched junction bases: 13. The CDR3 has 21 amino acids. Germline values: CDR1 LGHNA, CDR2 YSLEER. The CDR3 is CASSRRKGTSGGSSSYNEQFF. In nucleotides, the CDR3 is TGCGCCAGCAGCCGCCGGAAAGGGACTAGCGGGGGGTCCAGCTCCTACAATGAGCAGTTCTTC.

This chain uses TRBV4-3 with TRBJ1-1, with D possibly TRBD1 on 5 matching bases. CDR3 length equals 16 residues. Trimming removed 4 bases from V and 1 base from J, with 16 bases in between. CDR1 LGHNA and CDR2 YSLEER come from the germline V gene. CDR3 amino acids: CASSLLIGDSNTEAFF. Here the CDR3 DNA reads TGCGCCAGCAGCCTCCTGATTGGGGACTCGAACACTGAAGCTTTCTTT.